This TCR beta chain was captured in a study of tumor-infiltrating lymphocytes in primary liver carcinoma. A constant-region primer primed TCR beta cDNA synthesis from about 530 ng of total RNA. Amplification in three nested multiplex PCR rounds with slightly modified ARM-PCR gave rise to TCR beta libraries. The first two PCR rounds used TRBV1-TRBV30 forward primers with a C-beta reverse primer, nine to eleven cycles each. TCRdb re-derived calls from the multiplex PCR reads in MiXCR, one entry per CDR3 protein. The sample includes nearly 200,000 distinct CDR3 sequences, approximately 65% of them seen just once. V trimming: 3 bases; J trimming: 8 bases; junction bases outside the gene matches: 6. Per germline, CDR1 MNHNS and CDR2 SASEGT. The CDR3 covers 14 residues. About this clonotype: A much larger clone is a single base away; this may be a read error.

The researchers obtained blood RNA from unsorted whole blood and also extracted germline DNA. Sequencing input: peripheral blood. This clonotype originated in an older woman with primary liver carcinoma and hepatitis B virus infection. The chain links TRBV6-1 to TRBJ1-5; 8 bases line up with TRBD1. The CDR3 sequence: CASSDGQGAKPQHF. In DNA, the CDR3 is TGTGCCAGCAGTGACGGACAGGGCGCAAAGCCCCAGCATTTT.